The 23 T cell receptor beta chains listed next were all sequenced from one sample in a study of shared clonotypes between healthy human individuals. The assay was immunoSEQ multiplex PCR, and TCRdb's table has in-frame clones only and misses some. The table has some 1 million clones, around 74% seen once. Sequencing used memory CD4+ T cells sorted from blood. Stated subset: CD45RA-negative fraction. The receptor source for this set is a man between 18 and 29 years old in good health.

This clone showed up just once. The chain combines TRBV11-3 with TRBJ2-1, with D possibly matching TRBD2 (5 bases). Germline V gene sequence: CDR1 SGHNT, CDR2 YENEEA. The CDR3 is 14 residues long. Trimming removed 0 bases at V and 10 bases at J, with 13 bases between. The DNA of the CDR3 is TGTGCCAGCAGCTTAGATCGAGGGCCCGCGGAGCAGTTCTTC. It yields the protein CASSLDRGPAEQFF.

This clone occurred a few times. V is TRBV10-3 and J is TRBJ2-7; the match to TRBD1 covers 7 bases. The CDR3 spans 12 residues. V trimming: 7 bases; J trimming: 5 bases; junction bases outside the gene matches: 5. Germline V gene data show CDR1 as ENHRY and CDR2 as SYGVKD. The CDR3 region is CAITPGTDEQYF. In DNA form, the CDR3 reads TGTGCCATCACCCCCGGGACAGACGAGCAGTACTTC.

This chain uses TRBV4-1 with TRBJ1-2; tentative D call: TRBD1 (5 bases). Between the trimmed V and J ends, which lost 0 bases and 5 bases, there was a span of 16 bases. The CDR3 covers 16 residues. CDR1 MGHRA and CDR2 YSYEKL come from the germline V gene. The CDR3: CASSQESQGLKYGYTF. DNA for the CDR3: TGCGCCAGCAGCCAAGAGAGCCAGGGTTTAAAGTATGGCTACACCTTC.

The V call is TRBV9, the J call TRBJ1-2; 8 bases line up with TRBD1. The V gene end was trimmed by 4 bases and the J gene end by 5 bases; junction bases not matched to a gene: 10. CDR1 SGDLS and CDR2 YYNGEE come from the germline V gene. The CDR3 extends over 15 amino acids. The CDR3 is CASSPQDREAYGYTF. The CDR3 DNA reads TGTGCCAGCAGCCCCCAGGACAGGGAAGCGTATGGCTACACCTTC.

The V and J genes are TRBV6-5 and TRBJ1-3; TRBD1 aligns across 7 bases. This CDR3 has 15 residues. Per germline, CDR1 MNHEY and CDR2 SVGAGI. V trimming: 7 bases; J trimming: 0 bases; junction bases outside the gene matches: 6. The CDR3 nucleotides read TGTGCCAGCATTTCGACAGGGAGCTCTGGAAACACCATATATTTT. Its translation is CASISTGSSGNTIYF.

The chain employs TRBV7-9 and TRBJ2-2, with TRBD1 as a possible D gene (6 bases). The V end lost 2 bases, the J end lost 4 bases, and 11 bases lay between the germline ends. CDR3 length: 15 residues. Germline V gives CDR1 SEHNR, CDR2 FQNEAQ (reference sequence). The CDR3 protein is CASSLQQGGTGELFF. In nucleotides, the CDR3 is TGTGCCAGCAGCTTACAACAGGGCGGCACCGGGGAGCTGTTTTTT.

The chain uses TRBV9 and TRBJ2-7; the D gene is possibly TRBD2 (6 bases). CDR3 size: 16 residues. Germline assignment: CDR1 SGDLS and CDR2 YYNGEE. Trimming stripped 0 bases from V and 2 bases from J, with 15 bases between. CDR3 nucleotide sequence: TGTGCCAGCAGCGTAGGAGGGACTTACAAGACCTACGAGCAGTACTTC. It translates to CASSVGGTYKTYEQYF.

As DNA, the CDR3 is TGTGCCAGCTCACCCGGGACTAGCGCAAACAATGAGCAGTTCTTC. Amino acid sequence: CASSPGTSANNEQFF. V and J are TRBV18 and TRBJ2-1; 10 nucleotides match TRBD2. Germline V gene data show CDR1 as KGHSH and CDR2 as LQKENI. The CDR3 loop spans 15 amino acids. The J segment lost 5 bases and the V segment lost 3 bases, leaving 4 bases of the junction unmatched.

This clone occurred a few times. V is TRBV5-1 and J is TRBJ1-6; 7 bases are a match to TRBD1. V was pared by 0 bases and J by 7 bases, with 10 bases of the junction left unmatched. The V gene's germline CDR1 is SGHRS and CDR2 YFSETQ. The CDR3 spans 17 residues. The CDR3 is CASSLEATGQPNSPLHF. The DNA for the CDR3 is TGCGCCAGCAGCTTGGAAGCTACGGGACAGCCAAATTCACCCCTCCACTTT.

The chain is built from TRBV27 and TRBJ2-7, with D unresolved. The V end lost 6 bases, the J end lost 3 bases, and 6 bases lay between the germline ends. This CDR3 is 11 amino acids long. The V gene's germline CDR1 is MNHEY and CDR2 SMNVEV (reference sequence). The CDR3 DNA reads TGTGCCAGCAGCTGGTTCTACGAGCAGTACTTC. It codes for CASSWFYEQYF.

This clone came up once. The chain links TRBV13 to TRBJ1-3, with unresolved D. In germline, CDR1 is PRHDT, CDR2 FYEKMQ (reference sequence). This CDR3 region has 14 residues. Between the trimmed V and J ends, which lost 0 bases and 4 bases, there was a span of 7 bases. The CDR3: CASSLGLVGNTIYF. CDR3 bases: TGTGCCAGCAGCTTAGGCCTGGTCGGAAACACCATATATTTT.

This CDR3 is CASSLEGRGIDGYTF. CDR3 coding DNA: TGTGCCAGCAGCTTGGAAGGCAGGGGGATCGATGGCTACACCTTC. The chain joins TRBV5-5 to TRBJ1-2; 7 bases match TRBD1. Germline values: CDR1 SGHKS, CDR2 YYEKEE (reference sequence). The CDR3 contains 15 residues. The J segment lost 6 bases and the V segment lost 0 bases, leaving 8 bases of the junction unmatched.

The chain employs TRBV2 and TRBJ2-1; D is possibly TRBD1 or TRBD2 (7 bases each). V was cut by 10 bases and J by 4 bases, with 20 bases left in between. Germline assignment: CDR1 SNHLY and CDR2 FYNNEI. This CDR3 has 15 amino acids. CDR3 nucleotide sequence: TGTGCCACCAATCCCCAGGGGGAGGGGTACAATGAGCAGTTCTTC. The encoded protein is CATNPQGEGYNEQFF.

The chain couples TRBV13 to TRBJ2-3; the D is unclear. Per germline, CDR1 PRHDT and CDR2 FYEKMQ (reference sequence). The CDR3 is 13 amino acids. V was clipped by 1 base and J by 3 bases, with 5 bases between them. Here the CDR3 reads CASSLAPTDTQYF. In DNA form, the CDR3 reads TGTGCCAGCAGCTTAGCCCCTACAGATACGCAGTATTTT.

DNA of the CDR3: TGTGCCAGCAGCCTGAAGAGCTCTGGGGCCAACGTCCTGACTTTC. Amino acid sequence: CASSLKSSGANVLTF. The chain joins TRBV28 to TRBJ2-6; D is ambiguous. CDR3 length: 15 amino acids. V was clipped by 6 bases and J by 0 bases, with 9 bases between them. Looked up from germline, CDR1 is MDHEN and CDR2 is SYDVKM.

The chain employs TRBV5-1 and TRBJ2-2; maybe TRBD1 (6 bases). The length of the CDR3 is 17 residues. Germline V gene data show CDR1 as SGHRS and CDR2 as YFSETQ. V shed 2 bases and J shed 0 bases, with 14 bases lying between them. In DNA, the CDR3 is TGCGCCAGCAGCTTTATCGGGACAAAGTCGAACACCGGGGAGCTGTTTTTT. Amino acids: CASSFIGTKSNTGELFF.

This clone was counted a few times. The V call is TRBV30, the J call TRBJ2-7; D uncertain. The CDR3 is 12 residues long. Germline V gene lookup returns CDR1 GTSNPN and CDR2 SVGIG (reference sequence). Trimming cost V 0 bases and J 3 bases, with 6 bases left between them. Here the CDR3 reads CAWSVQNYEQYF. DNA for the CDR3: TGTGCCTGGAGTGTACAGAACTACGAGCAGTACTTC.

The chain uses TRBV7-9 and TRBJ1-1, with D unresolved. Germline loops: CDR1 SEHNR, CDR2 FQNEAQ (reference sequence). The CDR3 has 15 residues. V was pared by 0 bases and J by 5 bases, with 13 bases between. The DNA for the CDR3 is TGTGCCAGCAGCTTAGCCGGCAGTTCGGGGACTGAAGCTTTCTTT. Its protein product is CASSLAGSSGTEAFF.

The chain couples TRBV6-6 to TRBJ2-1, with D possibly matching TRBD1 (6 bases). Trimming stripped 6 bases from V and 4 bases from J, with 16 bases between. The germline gives CDR1 MNHNY, CDR2 SVGAGI (reference sequence). CDR3 length equals 15 residues. Here the CDR3 reads CASRAGDGEYNEQFF. CDR3 DNA: TGTGCCAGCAGGGCAGGGGATGGAGAGTACAATGAGCAGTTCTTC.

The table lists this clone with a count of one. The chain joins TRBV5-6 to TRBJ1-1; D is undetermined. Germline V gene sequence: CDR1 SGHDT, CDR2 YYEEEE. The CDR3 sequence is 14 residues long. V lost 2 bases, J lost 0 bases, and 8 bases lay in between. CDR3 residues: CASSFNLVNTEAFF. CDR3 sequence (DNA): TGTGCCAGCAGCTTTAATCTCGTGAACACTGAAGCTTTCTTT.

The rearrangement uses TRBV28 and TRBJ1-6; D is possibly TRBD1 (5 bases). The germline V gene has CDR1 MDHEN and CDR2 SYDVKM. The CDR3 extends over 15 amino acids. V dropped 2 bases and J dropped 9 bases, with 14 bases sitting between them. CDR3 coding DNA: TGTGCCAGCAGTTTACTGGGGGACCTAGGTTCACCCCTCCACTTT. Amino acids: CASSLLGDLGSPLHF.

The J gene is TRBJ2-1, the V gene TRBV10-1; D perhaps matches TRBD1 (6 bases). The germline CDR1 and CDR2 sequences are WNHNN and SYGVQD (reference sequence). V was pared by 8 bases and J by 9 bases, with 20 bases between. This CDR3 comprises 14 residues. The CDR3 DNA sequence: TGCGCCAGCTCCGGTGTCAGCTTAGGGGGTGAGCAGTTCTTC. The encoded protein is CASSGVSLGGEQFF.

Concerning this clone: Other DNA sequences within the sample encode an identical CDR3. The V call is TRBV7-9, the J call TRBJ2-1, with TRBD2 identical over 10 bases. Germline V gives CDR1 SEHNR, CDR2 FQNEAQ (reference sequence). After removal of 6 bases from V and 0 bases from J, the junction contained 2 bases not matched to a gene. CDR3 length equals 15 residues. CDR3 coding DNA: TGTGCCAGCAGTCGGACTAGCGGCTCCTACAATGAGCAGTTCTTC. Translation gives CASSRTSGSYNEQFF.